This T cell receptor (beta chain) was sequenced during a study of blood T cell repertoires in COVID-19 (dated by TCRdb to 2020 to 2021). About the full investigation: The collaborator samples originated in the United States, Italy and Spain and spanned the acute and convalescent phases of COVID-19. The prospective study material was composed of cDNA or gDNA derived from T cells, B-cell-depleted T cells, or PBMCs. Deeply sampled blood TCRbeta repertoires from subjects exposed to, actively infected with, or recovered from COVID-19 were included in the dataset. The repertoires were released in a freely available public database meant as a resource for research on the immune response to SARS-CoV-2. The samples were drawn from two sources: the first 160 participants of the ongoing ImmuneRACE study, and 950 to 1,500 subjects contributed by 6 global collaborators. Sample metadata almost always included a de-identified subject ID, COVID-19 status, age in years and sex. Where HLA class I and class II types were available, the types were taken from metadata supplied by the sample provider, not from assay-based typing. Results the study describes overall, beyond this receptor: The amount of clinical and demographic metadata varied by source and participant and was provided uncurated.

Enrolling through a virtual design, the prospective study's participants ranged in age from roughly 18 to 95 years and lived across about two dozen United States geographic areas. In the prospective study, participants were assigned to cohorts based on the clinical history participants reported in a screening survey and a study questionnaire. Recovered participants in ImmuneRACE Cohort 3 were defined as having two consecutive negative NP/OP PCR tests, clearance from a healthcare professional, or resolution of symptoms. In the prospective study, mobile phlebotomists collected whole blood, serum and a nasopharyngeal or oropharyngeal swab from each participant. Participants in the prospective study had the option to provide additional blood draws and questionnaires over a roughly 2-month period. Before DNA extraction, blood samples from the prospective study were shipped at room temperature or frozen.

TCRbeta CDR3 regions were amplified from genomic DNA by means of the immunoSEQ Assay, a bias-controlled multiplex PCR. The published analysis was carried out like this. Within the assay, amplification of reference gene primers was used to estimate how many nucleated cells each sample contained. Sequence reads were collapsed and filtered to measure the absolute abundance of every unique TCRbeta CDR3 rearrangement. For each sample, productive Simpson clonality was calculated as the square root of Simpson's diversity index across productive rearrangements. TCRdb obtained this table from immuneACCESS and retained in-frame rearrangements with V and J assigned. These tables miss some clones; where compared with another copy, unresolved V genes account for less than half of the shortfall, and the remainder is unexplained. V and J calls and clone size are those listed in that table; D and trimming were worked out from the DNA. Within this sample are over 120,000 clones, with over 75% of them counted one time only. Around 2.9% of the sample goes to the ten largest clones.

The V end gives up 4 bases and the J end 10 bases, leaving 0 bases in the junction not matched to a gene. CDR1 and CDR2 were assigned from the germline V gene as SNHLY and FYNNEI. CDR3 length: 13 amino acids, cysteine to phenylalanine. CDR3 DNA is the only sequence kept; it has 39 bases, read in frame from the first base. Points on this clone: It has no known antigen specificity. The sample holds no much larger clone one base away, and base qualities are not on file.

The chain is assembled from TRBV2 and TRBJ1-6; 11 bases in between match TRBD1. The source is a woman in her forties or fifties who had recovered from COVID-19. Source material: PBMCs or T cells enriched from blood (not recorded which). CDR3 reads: CASSGDRGSPLHF. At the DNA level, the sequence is TGTGCCAGCAGTGGGGACAGGGGGTCACCCCTCCACTTT.